Listed below are T cell receptor beta chains from one sample, sequenced in a study of a mutant IDH1 vaccine in newly diagnosed glioma. The repertoire was sequenced with immunoSEQ multiplex PCR; TCRdb's copy has only in-frame clones and lacks some. Among roughly 45,000 clones, about 81% were seen once, and the ten largest hold 2.4%. For these TCRs, the target antigens are not known. The sample here was PBMCs, taken from a glioma patient whose treatment included an IDH1 peptide vaccine. These TCRs come from a woman under 30 with glioma. Some clones in this sample may be carry-over from other donors' samples. Both conserved end residues are part of each CDR3. A D gene is named only where the DNA matches it firmly. The size of a clone is reported for some rows only, either as once, few or many, or as a class for expanded clones.

d_call,j_call,clone_size,v_call,cdr3_nt,cdr3_aa
NA,TRBJ2-3,NA,TRBV5-1,TGCGCCAGCAGGCCGGGTCTACAAACCGATACGCAGTATTTT,CASRPGLQTDTQYF
NA,TRBJ2-1,NA,TRBV10-3,TGTGCCACCCGGCATAGCGGAGGGACCTACAATGAGCAGTTCTTC,CATRHSGGTYNEQFF
NA,TRBJ2-3,NA,TRBV11-3,TGTGCCAGCAGCTCACAGGCGCTTAGCACAGATACGCAGTATTTT,CASSSQALSTDTQYF
TRBD2,TRBJ2-3,NA,TRBV18,TGTGCCAGCTCAACCTTAGCGGGGGGACGCACAGATACGCAGTATTTT,CASSTLAGGRTDTQYF
NA,TRBJ1-2,NA,TRBV5-4,TGTGCCAGCAGCTCCGAAATTCCGACCGCGCACGGCTACACCTTC,CASSSEIPTAHGYTF
NA,TRBJ1-1,NA,TRBV9,TGTGCCAGCAGCCTTAAGGAAGGGGCTGAAGCTTTCTTT,CASSLKEGAEAFF
NA,TRBJ1-5,NA,TRBV6-1,TGTGCCAGCAGCCTCTCGACAGGACTCAATCAGCCCCAGCATTTT,CASSLSTGLNQPQHF
NA,TRBJ2-7,NA,TRBV30,TGTGCCTGGAGTGATGGTTTGGGTTACGAGCAGTACTTC,CAWSDGLGYEQYF
NA,TRBJ1-5,NA,TRBV19,TGTGCCAGTTCACAGGATTCCTATCAGCCCCAGCATTTT,CASSQDSYQPQHF
TRBD1,TRBJ1-5,NA,TRBV15,TGTGCCACCACAATGACAGGGTCTAATCAGCCCCAGCATTTT,CATTMTGSNQPQHF
TRBD1,TRBJ1-4,NA,TRBV4-3,TGCGCCAGCAGCCAAGTCACGGCCAGGGGGAGTGAAAAACTGTTTTTT,CASSQVTARGSEKLFF
TRBD2,TRBJ2-7,NA,TRBV29-1,TGCAGCGTTGAGCCTTTACCGGGACTAGCGGGACGTCTCTCCGAGCAGTACTTC,CSVEPLPGLAGRLSEQYF
TRBD2,TRBJ2-7,NA,TRBV7-9,TGTGCCAGCAGCTTAGCGGCTAGCGGGAGTCTTGTCAACGAGCAGTACTTC,CASSLAASGSLVNEQYF
NA,TRBJ1-3,once,TRBV6-1,TGTGCCACCTTGACAGGACCCCGCTCTGGAAACACCATATATTTT,CATLTGPRSGNTIYF
TRBD1,TRBJ1-5,NA,TRBV5-1,TGCGCCAGCAGCTTGGACAGGGGTGGTCAGCCCCAGCATTTT,CASSLDRGGQPQHF
NA,TRBJ1-2,NA,TRBV4-1,TGCGCCAGCAGCCAGGCGCGGGGCTCTAACTATGGCTACACCTTC,CASSQARGSNYGYTF
TRBD1,TRBJ1-2,once,TRBV5-6,TGTGCCAGCAGCTCTGACAGGGGGCGCGGTGGCTACACCTTC,CASSSDRGRGGYTF
NA,TRBJ2-2,NA,TRBV28,TGTGCCAGCATCGAAGATCGGGCGGGGGAGCTGTTTTTT,CASIEDRAGELFF
NA,TRBJ1-4,NA,TRBV7-8,TGTGCCAGCAGACAAGCGGGAGGGGAAAAACTGTTTTTT,CASRQAGGEKLFF
NA,TRBJ1-3,NA,TRBV19,TGTGCCAGTAGTCTAACGGACACCCGATCTGGAAACACCATATATTTT,CASSLTDTRSGNTIYF
NA,TRBJ2-7,once,TRBV2,TGTGCCAGCAGTGAAGTGGGCTACGAGCAGTACTTC,CASSEVGYEQYF
NA,TRBJ1-1,NA,TRBV6-1,TGTGCCAGCAGTAAGACGAACACTGAAGCTTTCTTT,CASSKTNTEAFF
NA,TRBJ2-2,NA,TRBV13,TGTGCCAGCAGCTTAGACGGAGAGACCACCGGGGAGCTGTTTTTT,CASSLDGETTGELFF
TRBD1,TRBJ1-2,NA,TRBV15,TGTGCCACCAGAACTAGCCGGGACAGCAAGGATAACTATGGCTACACCTTC,CATRTSRDSKDNYGYTF
NA,TRBJ1-1,few,TRBV5-1,TGCGCCAGCAGCTTGGCTTCAGCGAACACTGAAGCTTTCTTT,CASSLASANTEAFF
TRBD2,TRBJ2-1,medium-sized,TRBV11-2,TGTGCCAGCAGCTTAGTGGTCGGTAGCGGGAGAGGCAATGAGCAGTTCTTC,CASSLVVGSGRGNEQFF
NA,TRBJ2-1,NA,TRBV5-1,TGCGCCAGCAGCTTGAAGCCAGGGAACAATGAGCAGTTCTTC,CASSLKPGNNEQFF
TRBD1,TRBJ1-2,NA,TRBV9,TGTGCCAGCAGCGCCGGGACAGGGTACGGTGGCTGCACCTTC,CASSAGTGYGGCTF
NA,TRBJ1-1,NA,TRBV20-1,TGCAGCGCTGGAGGGGGCACTGAAGCTTTCTTT,CSAGGGTEAFF
NA,TRBJ1-3,once,TRBV6-5,TGTGCCAGCAGTTACTCGAAAGGGTCGGGAAACACCATATATTTT,CASSYSKGSGNTIYF
TRBD1,TRBJ2-7,NA,TRBV9,TGTGCCAGCAGTCCGGGACAGGGGGCCTACGAGCAGTACTTC,CASSPGQGAYEQYF
TRBD1,TRBJ1-1,NA,TRBV29-1,TGCAGCGATCGAACAGGGGTGAACACTGAAGCTTTCTTT,CSDRTGVNTEAFF
TRBD1,TRBJ1-1,few,TRBV6-5,TGTGCCAGCAGTTACTGGGGACAGAGGGGGACTGAAGCTTTCTTT,CASSYWGQRGTEAFF
NA,TRBJ2-7,NA,TRBV2,TGTGCCAGCAACAAGAACAACGGTGGCTCCTACGAGCAGTACTTC,CASNKNNGGSYEQYF
NA,TRBJ1-2,once,TRBV2,TGTGCCAGTACCCGGGAGAAACCGGACTATGGCTACACCTTC,CASTREKPDYGYTF
NA,TRBJ2-1,NA,TRBV6-6,TGTGCCAGCAGTTACAGGCCAGCGGAGGGCGGGGCTGAGCAGTTCTTC,CASSYRPAEGGAEQFF
NA,TRBJ1-3,NA,TRBV19,TGTGCCATTCAAGGGGGAAGAAACACCATATATTTT,CAIQGGRNTIYF
NA,TRBJ2-7,NA,TRBV7-6,TGTGCCAGCAGCTCAGGTCAGGTCCCCTACGAGCAGTACTTC,CASSSGQVPYEQYF
TRBD1,TRBJ2-3,NA,TRBV7-9,TGTGCCAGCAGCTTAGTGGTCCGACAGGGGGCAGGAGATACGCAGTATTTT,CASSLVVRQGAGDTQYF
NA,TRBJ1-6,NA,TRBV20-1,TGCAGTGCTAGGGGGGACTCACCCCTCCACTTT,CSARGDSPLHF
NA,TRBJ2-6,NA,TRBV5-1,TGCGCCAGCAGCCCGAGACGGAGCTCTGGGGCCAACGTCCTGACTTTC,CASSPRRSSGANVLTF
TRBD1,TRBJ2-1,NA,TRBV4-1,TGCGCCAGCAGAGGACAGGGGGCGAATGAGCAGTTCTTC,CASRGQGANEQFF
NA,TRBJ1-5,few,TRBV19,TGTGCCAGTAAAGGGGGGCAGTGGCAGCCCCAGCATTTT,CASKGGQWQPQHF
TRBD1,TRBJ2-7,NA,TRBV25-1,TGTGCCAGCAGTGAATACGGGACAGGGGGCAACGAGCAGTACTTC,CASSEYGTGGNEQYF
TRBD1,TRBJ2-1,NA,TRBV19,TGTGCCAGTACCCTGGACAGGGGTTCCTACAATGAGCAGTTCTTC,CASTLDRGSYNEQFF
NA,TRBJ2-7,once,TRBV30,TGTGCCTGGAGTGTCGCACTAGCCAACGAGCAGTACTTC,CAWSVALANEQYF
TRBD1,TRBJ1-2,NA,TRBV4-3,TGCGCCAGCACCCCTGGAACAGGGGGTGCCTATGGCTACACCTTC,CASTPGTGGAYGYTF
NA,TRBJ2-1,NA,TRBV11-2,TGTGCCAGCAGGGCCGGGATTGGCATCAATGAGCAGTTCTTC,CASRAGIGINEQFF
NA,TRBJ1-4,NA,TRBV30,TGTGCCACAGCACGGGGGCGGACTAATGAAAAACTGTTTTTT,CATARGRTNEKLFF
TRBD2,TRBJ2-7,NA,TRBV27,TGTGCCAGCAGACAGAGAAGCGGGACGGGAAGAACCTACGAGCAGTACTTC,CASRQRSGTGRTYEQYF
NA,TRBJ1-4,NA,TRBV7-9,TGTGCCAGCAGCTCGACTTCAACTAATGAAAAACTGTTTTTT,CASSSTSTNEKLFF